The 14 T cell receptor beta chains presented below share a single source sample, sequenced in a study of radiation and T cells in renal cell carcinoma. This table comes from immunoSEQ multiplex PCR, and its TCRdb copy is limited to in-frame clones, with some not included. The table includes about 130,000 clones, approximately 85% detected once. Time point defined: blood 2 weeks post-SBRT. Documented treatment: 15 Gy SBRT to primary tumor, nephrectomy 4 weeks later. Sequencing used blood, obtained from a patient whose treatment included radiotherapy and nephrectomy. The receptors were sampled from a man aged 50 to 60 with renal cell carcinoma.

V usage is TRBV4-1 and J usage is TRBJ2-1, with D unresolved. The CDR3 runs 13 residues. V lost 7 bases and J lost 7, with 14 bases in between. Germline-derived CDR1 and CDR2 are MGHRA and YSYEKL. The CDR3 nucleotides are TGCGCCAGCACCCCCCCGTCCTTAAATGAGCAGTTCTTC. Protein sequence: CASTPPSLNEQFF.

The genes are TRBV10-1 and TRBJ2-2; 9 bases are shared with TRBD1. Germline V lookup: CDR1 WNHNN, CDR2 SYGVQD (reference sequence). The CDR3 loop spans 16 amino acids. The V segment lost 1 base and the J segment 3 bases; nucleotides outside the gene matches: 3. The CDR3 DNA follows: TGCGCCAGCAGTGAGTTCGACAGGGGGGACACCGGGGAGCTGTTTTTT. Translation: CASSEFDRGDTGELFF.

CDR3 in DNA: TGTGCCAGCAATGGACAGGGCCCTAACTATGGCTACACCTTC. Translated, it gives CASNGQGPNYGYTF. This chain connects TRBV2 to TRBJ1-2, with 8 bases lining up with TRBD1. The V gene end was trimmed by 7 bases and the J gene end by 0 bases; junction bases not matched to a gene: 4. The CDR3 extends over 14 amino acids. Per germline, CDR1 SNHLY and CDR2 FYNNEI.

The rearrangement joins TRBV5-1 to TRBJ2-1; 8 nucleotides match TRBD2. The germline V gene encodes CDR1 SGHRS and CDR2 YFSETQ. This CDR3 has 15 residues. After removal of 2 bases from V and 5 bases from J, the junction contained 6 bases not matched to a gene. In nucleotides, the CDR3 is TGCGCCAGCAGCTTCCCGGGACTAGTAGACAATGAGCAGTTCTTC. It yields the protein CASSFPGLVDNEQFF.

V usage is TRBV30 and J usage is TRBJ1-5; D may be TRBD1 (5 bases). CDR3 length: 13 amino acids. V was shortened by 0 bases and J by 3 bases, with 6 bases between the two germline ends. From germline, CDR1 is GTSNPN and CDR2 SVGIG (reference sequence). CDR3 DNA: TGTGCCTGGAGTGTAGGGGTCAATCAGCCCCAGCATTTT. It yields the protein CAWSVGVNQPQHF.

The chain joins TRBV19 to TRBJ2-2; 9 bases match TRBD1. V dropped 7 bases and J dropped 6; count of bases not matched to a gene: 9. CDR3 size: 15 residues. Germline values: CDR1 LNHDA, CDR2 SQIVND (reference sequence). DNA for the CDR3: TGTGCCAGTACCCGACAGGGGGTCGGGTCCGGGGAGCTGTTTTTT. Its protein product is CASTRQGVGSGELFF.

V gene TRBV9 combines with J gene TRBJ1-1; weak D call: TRBD1 (6 bases). Germline V gene data show CDR1 as SGDLS and CDR2 as YYNGEE. The V gene lost 4 bases and the J gene lost 0 bases, with 13 bases spanning the gap. The CDR3 loop spans 15 amino acids. CDR3 coding DNA: TGTGCCAGCAGCCTCAGCCCAGGGGTGAACACTGAAGCTTTCTTT. Amino acids: CASSLSPGVNTEAFF.

The table lists this clone with a few counts. The genes are TRBV5-6 and TRBJ2-7; D gene ambiguous. This CDR3 spans 13 amino acids. V lost 1 base and J 1 base, leaving 6 bases between the germline ends. Germline V gene data show CDR1 as SGHDT and CDR2 as YYEEEE. CDR3 coding DNA: TGTGCCAGCAGCTTGTCAAGATCCTACGAGCAGTACTTC. Its protein product is CASSLSRSYEQYF.

This clone was observed a few times. The V gene is TRBV7-3, the J gene TRBJ1-1, with a weak D call TRBD1 (6 bases). V was trimmed by 5 bases and J by 6 bases, leaving 16 bases between them. This CDR3 region has 14 residues. Germline values: CDR1 SGHTA, CDR2 FQGTGA. The CDR3 DNA reads TGTGCCAGCAGCCCACGGAGGGGGGGCTCTGAAGCTTTCTTT. It is translated as CASSPRRGGSEAFF.

V is TRBV7-8 and J is TRBJ2-7; 9 nucleotides match TRBD1. This CDR3 comprises 15 residues. The V segment lost 1 base and the J segment 6 bases; nucleotides outside the gene matches: 7. Germline values: CDR1 SGHVS, CDR2 FQNEAQ. Here the CDR3 reads CASSLETWTGVEQYF. The CDR3 DNA reads as TGTGCCAGCAGCTTAGAGACCTGGACAGGGGTCGAGCAGTACTTC.

This clone was seen a few times. This chain uses TRBV2 with TRBJ1-3; no clear D. The CDR3 runs 15 residues. CDR1 is SNHLY, CDR2 FYNNEI, per germline. Trimming shortened V by 4 bases and J by 0 bases, and 10 bases separated the two germline ends. In nucleotides, the CDR3 is TGTGCCAGCAGTGTGGGCAGGTCCTCTGGAAACACCATATATTTT. Translation: CASSVGRSSGNTIYF.

The CDR3 is CASRLAGANVLTF. In nucleotides, the CDR3 is TGTGCCAGTCGGTTGGCTGGGGCCAACGTCCTGACTTTC. The chain recombines TRBV19 with TRBJ2-6; D gene ambiguous. Trimming pared 8 bases from V and 2 bases from J, leaving 7 bases between. This CDR3 region has 13 residues. CDR1 LNHDA and CDR2 SQIVND come from the germline V gene (reference sequence).

The chain joins TRBV7-9 to TRBJ1-2; unclear D gene. The CDR3 length is 14 residues. The ends were cut back, 0 bases at V and 2 bases at J, with 7 bases in the middle. Germline V gene sequence: CDR1 SEHNR, CDR2 FQNEAQ (reference sequence). The CDR3 is CASSLAGYNYGYTF. CDR3 nucleotides: TGTGCCAGCAGCTTAGCGGGGTACAACTATGGCTACACCTTC.

This clone was observed a few times. V gene TRBV15 combines with J gene TRBJ1-6; maybe TRBD1 (5 bases). With 6 bases removed from V and 10 bases from J, the gap between germline ends came to 13 bases. The CDR3 is 13 amino acids. The V gene's germline CDR1 is LNHNV and CDR2 YYDKDF (reference sequence). Written as DNA, the CDR3 is TGTGCCACCAGGGAGGCAGGGAGGTCACCCCTCCACTTT. This encodes CATREAGRSPLHF.